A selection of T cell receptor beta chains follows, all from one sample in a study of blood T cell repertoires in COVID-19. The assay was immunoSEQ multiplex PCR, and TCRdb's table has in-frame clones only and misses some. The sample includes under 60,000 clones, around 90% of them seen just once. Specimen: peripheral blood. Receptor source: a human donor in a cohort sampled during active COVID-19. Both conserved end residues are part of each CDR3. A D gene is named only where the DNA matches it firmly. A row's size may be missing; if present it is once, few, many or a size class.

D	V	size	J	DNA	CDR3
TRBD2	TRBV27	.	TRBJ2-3	TGTGCCAGCAGTTTAAGGCGGGAGAGAATAGCAGATACGCAGTATTTT	CASSLRRERIADTQYF
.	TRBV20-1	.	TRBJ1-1	TGCAGTGCGAGTCCGGGGGTCGAAGCTTTCTTT	CSASPGVEAFF
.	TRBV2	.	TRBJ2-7	TGTGCCAGCCAACCGCCCTTACAGGGAGAGCAGTACTTC	CASQPPLQGEQYF
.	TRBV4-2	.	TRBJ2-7	TGTGCCAGCAGCCAAGATATCGGGAGTTTCTCCTACGAGCAGTACTTC	CASSQDIGSFSYEQYF
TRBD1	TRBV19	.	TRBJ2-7	TGTGCCAACAAGGACAGGGGGACATACGAGCAGTACTTC	CANKDRGTYEQYF
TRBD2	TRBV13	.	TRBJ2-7	TGTGCCAGCAGTGGACTAGCGGGAGGGAAGCAGTACTTC	CASSGLAGGKQYF
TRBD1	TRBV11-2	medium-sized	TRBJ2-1	TGTGCCAGCAGCCAAAACAGACGAACCGGGACAGGGAGCCACAATGAGCAGTTCTTC	CASSQNRRTGTGSHNEQFF
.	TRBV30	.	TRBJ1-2	TGTGCCTGGAAGGCAGGGGAGAACTATGGCTACACCTTC	CAWKAGENYGYTF
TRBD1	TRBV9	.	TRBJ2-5	TGTGCCAGCAGCTTGACAGGGGTGGAGACCCAGTACTTC	CASSLTGVETQYF
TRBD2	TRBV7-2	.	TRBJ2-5	TGTGCCAGCAGCTTAAGCTTACTAGCGGGTCACCAAGAGACCCAGTACTTC	CASSLSLLAGHQETQYF
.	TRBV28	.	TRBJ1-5	TGTGCCAGCAGTCGTAGCAATCAGCCCCAGCATTTT	CASSRSNQPQHF
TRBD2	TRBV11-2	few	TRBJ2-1	TGTGCCAGCAGCTTAGTTTGGGCGGGAGGCCCCTACAATGAGCAGTTCTTC	CASSLVWAGGPYNEQFF
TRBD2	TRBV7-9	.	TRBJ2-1	TGTGCCAGCAGCTTTAGCGGGGGGAACAATGAGCAGTTCTTC	CASSFSGGNNEQFF
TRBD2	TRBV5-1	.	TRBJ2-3	TGCGCCAGCAGCTCCGGACTAGCGGGAGGCCCCACAGATACGCAGTATTTT	CASSSGLAGGPTDTQYF
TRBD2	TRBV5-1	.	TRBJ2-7	TGCGCCAGCAGCTTGTCTAGCGGAATGTATTCCTACGAGCAGTACTTC	CASSLSSGMYSYEQYF
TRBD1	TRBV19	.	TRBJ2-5	TGTGCCAGTAGTATTGGACAGGGGGCAGAGACCCAGTACTTC	CASSIGQGAETQYF
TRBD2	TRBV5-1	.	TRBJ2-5	TGCGCCAGCAGCTTGGTGGCTAGCGGACAAGAGACCCAGTACTTC	CASSLVASGQETQYF
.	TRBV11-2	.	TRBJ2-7	TGTGCCAGCAGCTTAGTAGCGGCGAGGAACGAGCAGTACTTC	CASSLVAARNEQYF
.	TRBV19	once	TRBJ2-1	TGTGCCAGTAGTAAGGGCCTAGCCTCCTACAATGAGCAGTTCTTC	CASSKGLASYNEQFF
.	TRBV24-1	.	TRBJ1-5	TGTGCCACCAGTGACCCTCGGACAGCATATCAGCCCCAGCATTTT	CATSDPRTAYQPQHF
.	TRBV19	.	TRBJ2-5	TGTGCCAGTAGTAAGACCCCGGGTGGTGTGACCCAGTACTTC	CASSKTPGGVTQYF
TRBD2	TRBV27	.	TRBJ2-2	TGTGCCAGCAGACTCTTCGGTCCGGGACTAGCGGGAGTTTTGAACACCGGGGAGCTGTTTTTT	CASRLFGPGLAGVLNTGELFF
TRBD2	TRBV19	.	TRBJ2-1	TGTGCCAGTTCCGCCGGGACTAGCGGGACTAGCTCCTACAATGAGCAGTTCTTC	CASSAGTSGTSSYNEQFF
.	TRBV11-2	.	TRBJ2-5	TGTGCCAGCAGCTCCAGGGAAGAGACCCAGTACTTC	CASSSREETQYF
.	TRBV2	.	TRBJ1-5	TGTGCCAGCAGTGAGCAGGGCCCTAATCAGCCCCAGCATTTT	CASSEQGPNQPQHF
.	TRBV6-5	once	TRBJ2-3	TGTGCCAGCAGTTACTCGGAGGACAGCAACACAGATACGCAGTATTTT	CASSYSEDSNTDTQYF
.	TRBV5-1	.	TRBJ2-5	TGCGCCAGCAGCACCAGACAGGCTGGTGGTGGGACCCAGTACTTC	CASSTRQAGGGTQYF
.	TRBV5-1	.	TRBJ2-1	TGCGCCAGCAGCTGGGCGGGACAGATGGATGAGCAGTTCTTC	CASSWAGQMDEQFF
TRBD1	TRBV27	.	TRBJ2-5	TGTGCCAGCAGTGGGAGACAGGGGTGGCAAGAGACCCAGTACTTC	CASSGRQGWQETQYF
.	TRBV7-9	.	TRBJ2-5	TGTGCCAGCAGCTTAGTGCCCTCGGAGGGAGAGACCCAGTACTTC	CASSLVPSEGETQYF
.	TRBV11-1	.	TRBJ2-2	TGTGCCAGCAGCCCAGAGGGCACCGGGGAGCTGTTTTTT	CASSPEGTGELFF
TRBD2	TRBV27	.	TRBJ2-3	TGTGCCAGCACGACTAGCGGGGTGTACACAGATACGCAGTATTTT	CASTTSGVYTDTQYF
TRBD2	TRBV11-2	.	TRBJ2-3	TGTGCCAGCAGCTCACGGGGGGACAGCACAGATACGCAGTATTTT	CASSSRGDSTDTQYF
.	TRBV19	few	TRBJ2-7	TGTGCCAGTAGTATAGATCGATCCGGGTACGAGCAGTACTTC	CASSIDRSGYEQYF
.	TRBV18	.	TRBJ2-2	TGTGCCAGCTCACCACTGTCTACCGGGGAGCTGTTTTTT	CASSPLSTGELFF
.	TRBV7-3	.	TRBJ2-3	TGTGCCAGCAGCTTGCGGGGAGGGGGGACAGATACGCAGTATTTT	CASSLRGGGTDTQYF
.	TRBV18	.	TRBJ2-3	TGTGCCAGCTCACCAGGAGTTCAGGATACGCAGTATTTT	CASSPGVQDTQYF
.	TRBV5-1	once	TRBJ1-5	TGCGCCAGCAAGATCCCGGGGTTTCCGAATAATCAGCCCCAGCATTTT	CASKIPGFPNNQPQHF
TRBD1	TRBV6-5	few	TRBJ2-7	TGTGCCAGCAGTTACTCCGGGACAGGGGTCTACGAGCAGTACTTC	CASSYSGTGVYEQYF
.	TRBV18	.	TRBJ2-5	TGTGCCAGCTCACCACCCTCAGAGACCCAGTACTTC	CASSPPSETQYF
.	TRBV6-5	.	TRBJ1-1	TGTGCCAGCAGTTACGGGGGCAGGATGAACACTGAAGCTTTCTTT	CASSYGGRMNTEAFF
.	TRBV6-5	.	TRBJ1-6	TGTGCCAGCAGTTACGGTCAGGGGAAGAATTCACCCCTCCACTTT	CASSYGQGKNSPLHF
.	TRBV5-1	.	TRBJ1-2	TGCGCCAGCAGCTTGGCCAGCCAGGGCAACTATGGCTACACCTTC	CASSLASQGNYGYTF
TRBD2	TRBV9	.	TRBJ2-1	TGTGCCAGCAGCCTGCTTGGAGCGGGATCCTACAATGAGCAGTTCTTC	CASSLLGAGSYNEQFF
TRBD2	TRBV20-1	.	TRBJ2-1	TGCAGTGCTAGTCTAGCGGGAGGGCCTTTAAGTGAGCAGTTCTTC	CSASLAGGPLSEQFF
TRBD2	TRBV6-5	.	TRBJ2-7	TGTGCCAGCAGTTTTCGACTAGCGGGACAATATGAGCAGTACTTC	CASSFRLAGQYEQYF
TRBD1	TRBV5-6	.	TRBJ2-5	TGTGCCAGCAGCACGAAGACAGGGTTAGAAGAGACCCAGTACTTC	CASSTKTGLEETQYF
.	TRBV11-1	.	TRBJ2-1	TGTGCCAGCAGCTTAAACCTAGACCCAGGGGATGAGCAGTTCTTC	CASSLNLDPGDEQFF
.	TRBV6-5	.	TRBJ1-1	TGTGCCAGCAGGGGATCTACAGGTGGTCGCACTGAAGCTTTCTTT	CASRGSTGGRTEAFF
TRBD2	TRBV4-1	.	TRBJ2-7	TGCGCCAGCAGCCAAGATGTTGGGACTAGCACGTACGAGCAGTACTTC	CASSQDVGTSTYEQYF
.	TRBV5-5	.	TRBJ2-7	TGTGCCAGCACCCGGGGGACGCTCAACAACGAGCAGTACTTC	CASTRGTLNNEQYF
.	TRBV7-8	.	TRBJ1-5	TGTGCCAGCACCCCTTTCAGGCAGAATCAGCCCCAGCATTTT	CASTPFRQNQPQHF
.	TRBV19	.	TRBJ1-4	TGTGCCAGTAGTTCGCAGGGTGAAAAACTGTTTTTT	CASSSQGEKLFF
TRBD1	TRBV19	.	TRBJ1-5	TGTGCCAGTAGTATCCAAGGACAGGGGAATCAGCCCCAGCATTTT	CASSIQGQGNQPQHF
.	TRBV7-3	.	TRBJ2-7	TGTGCCAGCAGCTTACGGGGCGGGGTGACCTACGAGCAGTACTTC	CASSLRGGVTYEQYF
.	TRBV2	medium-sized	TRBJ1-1	TGTGCCAGCAGCATACCGAAACAGCACATGAACACTGAAGCTTTCTTT	CASSIPKQHMNTEAFF
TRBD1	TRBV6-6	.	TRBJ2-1	TGTGCCAGCAGCCCACCGGGACAGGGGGGTTACAATGAGCAGTTCTTC	CASSPPGQGGYNEQFF